This T cell receptor beta chain was retrieved from a study of pediatric ulcerative colitis. Study observations and caveats: Two patients had blood samples with substantially reduced template counts.

V was clipped by 1 base and J by 2 bases, with 11 bases between them. Germline V gives CDR1 MNHEY, CDR2 SVGAGI. CDR3 length equals 15 residues. Comments on this clone: Its antigen is not identified.

TCRdb's copy holds only in-frame clones and misses some; the assay was immunoSEQ multiplex PCR. The sample records about 60,000 clones, about 89% being singletons. V and J are TRBV6-5 and TRBJ1-1, with D unresolved. The clonotype was recovered from a boy aged 5-17 years who was a control in a study of pediatric ulcerative colitis. Sequencing was carried out using blood. The CDR3 is CASSYYLGPNTEAFF. Here the CDR3 DNA reads TGTGCCAGCAGTTACTACCTCGGACCTAACACTGAAGCTTTCTTT.